This T cell receptor beta chain was found in a study of technical replicates of blood from a few donors. Repertoires were generated with immunoSEQ multiplex PCR, while TCRdb's copy carries only in-frame clones and drops some. The sample records roughly 80,000 clones, around 94% being singletons. The specimen sequenced was T cells isolated from PBMCs. The sequence came from a human donor in good health.

The CDR3 loop is CASTSAGNEQYF. The CDR3 coding sequence is TGTGCCAGCACTAGCGCGGGAAACGAGCAGTACTTC. This chain connects TRBV2 to TRBJ2-7; TRBD2 is a possible D gene (6 bases). Per germline, CDR1 SNHLY and CDR2 FYNNEI. V lost 7 bases and J lost 5, with 12 bases in between. This CDR3 comprises 12 residues.